The present entry profiles one TCR beta chain with its context. The CDR3 loop spans 13 amino acids. Per the germline V gene, CDR1 is MNHEY and CDR2 is SMNVEV (reference sequence). Unmatched junction bases numbered 13, after V lost 5 bases and J lost 12 bases. The sample is drawn from a study of shared clonotypes between healthy human individuals. Study in general: CD8 memory received one plate per donor, CD8 naive two, CD4 memory three and CD4 naive three.

Using immunoSEQ multiplex PCR, the repertoire was profiled, and TCRdb retains in-frame clones only, with some absent. There are more than 2,000,000 clones in the sample; over 85% occur only once, and 0.39% lies in the top ten. Sequencing was done on a sample of naive CD4+ T cells from PBMCs. Subset specified: CD45RA+ positively selected. The source is a man aged 18 to 30 in good health. Some clones in this sample may be carry-over from other donors' samples. The rearrangement uses TRBV27 and TRBJ2-7; the match to TRBD1 covers 7 bases. CDR3 sequence reads: CASSPLRQGMWYF. The CDR3 coding sequence is TGTGCCAGCAGTCCGCTAAGACAGGGTATGTGGTACTTC.